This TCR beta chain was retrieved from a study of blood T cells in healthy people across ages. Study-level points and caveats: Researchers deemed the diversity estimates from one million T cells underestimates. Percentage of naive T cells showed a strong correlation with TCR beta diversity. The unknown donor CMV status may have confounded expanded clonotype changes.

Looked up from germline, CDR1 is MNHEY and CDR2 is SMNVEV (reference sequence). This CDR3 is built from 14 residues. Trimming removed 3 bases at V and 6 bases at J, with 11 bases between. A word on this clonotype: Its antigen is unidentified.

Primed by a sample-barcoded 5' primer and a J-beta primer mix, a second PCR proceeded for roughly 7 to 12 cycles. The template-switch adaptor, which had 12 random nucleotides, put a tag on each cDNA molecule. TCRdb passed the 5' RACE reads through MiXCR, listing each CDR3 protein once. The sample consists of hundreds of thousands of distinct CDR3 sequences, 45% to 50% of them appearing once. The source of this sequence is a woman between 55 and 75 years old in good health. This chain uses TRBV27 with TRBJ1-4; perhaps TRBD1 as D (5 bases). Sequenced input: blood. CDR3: CASSFGGGDEKLFF. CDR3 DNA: TGTGCCAGCAGTTTTGGGGGTGGAGATGAAAAACTGTTTTTT.